Listed here is a single TCR beta chain. This sample was taken from a study of blood T cell repertoires in COVID-19. Study information: Donors in the United States, Italy and Spain gave samples during acute or convalescent COVID-19. The cDNA or gDNA used as material had been derived from T cells, B-cell-depleted T cells, or PBMCs.

In the authors' methods: From reference gene primer amplification, estimates of nucleated cell counts were derived. Measured with immunoSEQ multiplex PCR; TCRdb has only the in-frame clones, and not every one. V, J and clone size derive from that table, while D and trimming were established from the DNA sequence. The repertoire holds 50,000 to 80,000 clones, roughly 76% seen once, with around 5% in the top ten. V gave up 4 bases and J gave up 4 bases; unmatched junction bases: 11. This CDR3 comprises 17 residues. Germline lookup yields CDR1 SGHRS and CDR2 YFSETQ. What was sequenced was peripheral blood. The V call is TRBV5-1, the J call TRBJ2-2; 9 bases agree with TRBD2. This TCR was sampled from a human donor in a cohort sampled during active COVID-19. The CDR3 here is CASSRTGGGAGTGELFF. The CDR3 nucleotides are TGCGCCAGCAGCCGCACTGGCGGGGGGGCCGGCACCGGGGAGCTGTTTTTT. Full variable domain (remainder filled in from reference TRBV5-1 and TRBJ2-2): KAGVTQTPRYLIKTRGQQVTLSCSPISGHRSVSWYQQTPGQGLQFLFEYFSETQRNKGNFPGRFSGRQFSNSRSEMNVSTLELGDSALYLCASSRTGGGAGTGELFFGEGSRLTVL.